This T cell receptor (beta chain) was captured by sequencing in a study of shared clonotypes between healthy human individuals. The V gene end was trimmed by 0 bases and the J gene end by 6 bases; junction bases not matched to a gene: 8. The CDR3 has 16 amino acids. Per germline, CDR1 SGDLS and CDR2 YYNGEE. Some clones are missing from TCRdb's copy, which holds only in-frame ones; the method was immunoSEQ multiplex PCR. Here the sample spans a few million clones, 85% to 95% being singletons. The naive CD8 subset, CD45RO-negative cells positively selected for CCR7, excluded terminally differentiated effector memory CD45RA+ cells.

The sequence came from a man younger than 35 in good health. Some clones in this sample may be carry-over from other donors' samples. The chain links TRBV9 to TRBJ2-3; 9 bases map to TRBD2. Sequenced sample: naive CD8+ T cells from PBMCs. The CDR3 region is CASSVVVAGDHDTQYF. The CDR3 coding sequence is TGTGCCAGCAGCGTAGTGGTAGCGGGAGATCATGATACGCAGTATTTT.